These 5 T cell receptor beta chains originate from one sample sequenced in a study of cytomegalovirus exposure and HLA in healthy donors. PCR involved 60 Vbeta and 13 Jbeta primers. Clones were sequenced by immunoSEQ multiplex PCR, and TCRdb holds only the in-frame ones, with some missing. The data hold 95,000 to 150,000 clones, with over 65% observed a single time. What was sequenced was PBMCs. All receptors derive from a man aged 25 to 45 in good health and CMV-seropositive.

This clone was counted between two and nine times. The chain joins TRBV7-9 to TRBJ2-7, with D hard to call. Trimming took off 5 bases at V and 3 bases at J, with 14 bases between the two ends. The germline V gene encodes CDR1 SEHNR and CDR2 FQNEAQ (reference sequence). The CDR3 sequence is 14 residues long. This chain's CDR3 is CASSPLGSRYEQYF. Written as DNA, the CDR3 is TGTGCCAGCAGCCCCCTCGGTTCGCGCTACGAGCAGTACTTC.

This rearrangement joins TRBV6-6 to TRBJ1-2, with 8 bases lining up with TRBD1. After removal of 0 bases from V and 6 bases from J, the junction contained 3 bases not matched to a gene. Germline V lookup: CDR1 MNHNY, CDR2 SVGAGI (reference sequence). The CDR3 extends over 14 amino acids. The CDR3 loop is CASSYSATGDGYTF. The CDR3 DNA reads TGTGCCAGCAGTTACTCTGCGACAGGGGATGGCTACACCTTC.

The chain is built from TRBV29-1 and TRBJ2-1, with a possible D match to TRBD2 (5 bases). There are 15 residues in the CDR3. V was pared by 6 bases and J by 3 bases, with 18 bases between. CDR1 and CDR2 (germline): SQVTM, ANQGSEA. The CDR3 sequence: CSVPRWGVRYNEQFF. CDR3 coding DNA: TGCAGCGTCCCCAGGTGGGGAGTACGCTACAATGAGCAGTTCTTC.

This clone has just a few counts. For the CDR3, the DNA is TGTGCCAGCAGTTTGGGAGGCTCCGGAGATACGCAGTATTTT. It translates to CASSLGGSGDTQYF. The gene calls are TRBV13 and TRBJ2-3; TRBD2 is a possible D gene (6 bases). The CDR3 length is 14 residues. Germline CDR1 PRHDT, CDR2 FYEKMQ (reference sequence). With 6 bases removed from V and 5 bases from J, the gap between germline ends came to 15 bases.

This rearrangement joins TRBV19 to TRBJ2-1, with 12 bases lining up with TRBD2. Trimming cost V 3 bases and J 2 bases; bases outside gene matches: 8. This CDR3 has 18 amino acids. Germline lookup yields CDR1 LNHDA and CDR2 SQIVND (reference sequence). The CDR3 DNA reads TGTGCCAGTAGTATCGAACTAGCGGGAGGTCCCCCCTACAATGAGCAGTTCTTC. Protein product: CASSIELAGGPPYNEQFF.